This entry features one TCR beta chain sequence. The antigen is undetermined. A read error is likely, as this CDR3 ends without the conserved phenylalanine or tryptophan. The sample originates from a study of CD8 T cells in ankylosing spondylitis. Germline V gives CDR1 DFQATT, CDR2 SNEGSKA (reference sequence). This CDR3 comprises 16 residues. TCRdb recomputed calls from the 5' RACE reads with MiXCR, one row per CDR3 protein. The table has under 250,000 distinct CDR3 sequences, about 11% seen once. Study findings and constraints: There was a TCR beta motif, made of several highly homologous variants, that appeared characteristic of ankylosing spondylitis blood.

The chain recombines TRBV20-1 with TRBJ2-3, with D hard to call. The clonotype was recovered from a male donor with ankylosing spondylitis or in good health (not recorded which). Sequencing input: blood, either unsorted or a sorted T cell fraction (not recorded which). The CDR3 DNA follows: TGCTGTGCTAGACGGGTAGCAACTCCTCGCACAGATACGCAGTATTAT. It yields the protein CCARRVATPRTDTQYY.